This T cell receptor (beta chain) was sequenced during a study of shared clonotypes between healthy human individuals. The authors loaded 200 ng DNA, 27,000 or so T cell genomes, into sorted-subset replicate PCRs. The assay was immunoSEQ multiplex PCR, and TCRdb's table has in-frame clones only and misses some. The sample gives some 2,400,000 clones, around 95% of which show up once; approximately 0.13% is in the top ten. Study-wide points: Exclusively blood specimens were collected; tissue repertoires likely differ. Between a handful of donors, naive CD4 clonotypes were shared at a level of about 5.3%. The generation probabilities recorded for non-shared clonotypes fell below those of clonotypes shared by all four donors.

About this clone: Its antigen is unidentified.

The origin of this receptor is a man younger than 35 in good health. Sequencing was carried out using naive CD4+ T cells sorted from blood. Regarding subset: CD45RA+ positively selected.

CDR3 sequence reads: CASSLDGQDTDTQYF. The CDR3 region has the DNA TGCGCCAGCAGCTTGGACGGACAGGACACAGATACGCAGTATTTT. V is TRBV5-1 and J is TRBJ2-3; 7 positions match TRBD1. CDR3 length equals 15 residues. Germline loops: CDR1 SGHRS, CDR2 YFSETQ. The V and J ends lost 0 bases and 2 bases, in that order; junction bases with no gene match: 3.